This T cell receptor beta chain originates from a study of T cells in Graves' hyperthyroidism and ophthalmopathy. General study points: Blood shared most expanded thyroid clonotypes above 0.001.

This clonotype occurred many times. Its cognate antigen is unknown. RNA transcripts gave rise to amplified TCR beta CDR3 regions. First-round RT-PCR of the TCR CDR3 relied on the HTBI primer set. TCRdb redid the calling of the multiplex PCR reads with MiXCR, one entry per CDR3 protein. The sample shows around 500,000 distinct CDR3 sequences, 12% to 15% of them seen only once. Roughly 10 ml of fresh peripheral blood supplied the PBMCs. The sample consisted of blood. This clonotype was obtained from a woman between 40 and 50 years old with Graves' hyperthyroidism.

CDR3 sequence: CASSDGITGELFF. The CDR3 nucleotides read TGTGCCAGCAGTGACGGTATCACCGGGGAGCTGTTTTTT. This chain uses TRBV2 with TRBJ2-2; D gene unclear. V lost 3 bases and J 4 bases, leaving 6 bases between the germline ends. CDR1 and CDR2 from the germline V gene are SNHLY and FYNNEI. The CDR3 covers 13 residues.